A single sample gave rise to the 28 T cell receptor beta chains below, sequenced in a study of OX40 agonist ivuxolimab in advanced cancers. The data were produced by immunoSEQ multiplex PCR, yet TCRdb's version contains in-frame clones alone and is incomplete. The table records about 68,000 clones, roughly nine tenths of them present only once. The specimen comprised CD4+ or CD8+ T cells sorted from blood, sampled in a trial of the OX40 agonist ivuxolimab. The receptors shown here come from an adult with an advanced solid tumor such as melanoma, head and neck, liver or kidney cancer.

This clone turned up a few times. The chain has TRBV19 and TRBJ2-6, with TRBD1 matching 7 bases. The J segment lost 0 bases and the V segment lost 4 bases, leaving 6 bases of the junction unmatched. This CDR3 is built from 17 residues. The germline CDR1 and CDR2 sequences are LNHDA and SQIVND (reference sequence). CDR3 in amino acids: CASSNPTGSSGANVLTF. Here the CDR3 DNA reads TGTGCCAGTAGTAACCCGACAGGGAGCTCTGGGGCCAACGTCCTGACTTTC.

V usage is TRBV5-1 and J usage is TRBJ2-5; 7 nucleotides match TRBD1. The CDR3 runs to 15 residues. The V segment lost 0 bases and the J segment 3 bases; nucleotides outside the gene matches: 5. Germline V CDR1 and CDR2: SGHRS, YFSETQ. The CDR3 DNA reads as TGCGCCAGCAGCTTGGAAGGGGGCAGGGAAGAGACCCAGTACTTC. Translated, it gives CASSLEGGREETQYF.

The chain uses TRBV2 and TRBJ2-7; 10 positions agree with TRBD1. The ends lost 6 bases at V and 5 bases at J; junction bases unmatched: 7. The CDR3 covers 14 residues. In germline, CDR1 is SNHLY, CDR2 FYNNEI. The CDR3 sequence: CASSSGTGDHEQYF. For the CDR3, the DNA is TGTGCCAGCAGCTCGGGGACAGGGGACCACGAGCAGTACTTC.

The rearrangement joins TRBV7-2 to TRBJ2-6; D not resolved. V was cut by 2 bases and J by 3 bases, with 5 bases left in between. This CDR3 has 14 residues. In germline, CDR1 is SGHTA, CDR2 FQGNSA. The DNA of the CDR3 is TGTGCCAGCAGCTTAACAGTTGGGGCCAACGTCCTGACTTTC. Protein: CASSLTVGANVLTF.

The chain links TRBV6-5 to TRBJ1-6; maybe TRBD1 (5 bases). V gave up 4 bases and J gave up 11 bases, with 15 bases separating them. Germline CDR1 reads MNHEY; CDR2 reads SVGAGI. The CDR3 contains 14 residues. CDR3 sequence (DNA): TGTGCCAGCAGTTCGGGACGGAGTAGCGCACCCCTCCACTTT. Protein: CASSSGRSSAPLHF.

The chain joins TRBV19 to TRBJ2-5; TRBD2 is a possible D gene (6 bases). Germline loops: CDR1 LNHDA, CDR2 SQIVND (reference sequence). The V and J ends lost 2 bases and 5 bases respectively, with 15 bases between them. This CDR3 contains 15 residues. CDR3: CASSISPGTGETQYF. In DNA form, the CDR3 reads TGTGCCAGTAGTATATCCCCAGGGACTGGGGAGACCCAGTACTTC.

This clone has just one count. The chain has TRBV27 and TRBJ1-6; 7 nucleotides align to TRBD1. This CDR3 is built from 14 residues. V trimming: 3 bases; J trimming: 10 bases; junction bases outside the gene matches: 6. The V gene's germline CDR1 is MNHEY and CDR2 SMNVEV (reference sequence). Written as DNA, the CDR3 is TGTGCCAGCAGTTTGGAACAGGGGAACTCACCCCTCCACTTT. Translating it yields CASSLEQGNSPLHF.

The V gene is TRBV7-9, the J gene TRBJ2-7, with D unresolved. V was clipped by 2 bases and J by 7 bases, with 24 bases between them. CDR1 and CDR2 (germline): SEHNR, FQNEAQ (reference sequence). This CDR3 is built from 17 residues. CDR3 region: CASSLLPGNLPEREQYF. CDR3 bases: TGTGCCAGCAGCTTACTCCCTGGGAACCTACCGGAGAGAGAGCAGTACTTC.

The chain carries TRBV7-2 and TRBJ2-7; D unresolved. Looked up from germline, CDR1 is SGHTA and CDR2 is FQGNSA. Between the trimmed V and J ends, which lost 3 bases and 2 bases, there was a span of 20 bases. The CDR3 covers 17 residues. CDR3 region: CASSLSTVGRVPYEQYF. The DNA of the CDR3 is TGTGCCAGCAGCTTGTCGACGGTGGGTCGGGTCCCCTACGAGCAGTACTTC. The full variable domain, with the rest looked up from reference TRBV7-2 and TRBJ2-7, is GAGVSQSPSNKVTEKGKDVELRCDPISGHTALYWYRQSLGQGLEFLIYFQGNSAPDKSGLPSDRFSAERTGGSVSTLTIQRTQQEDSAVYLCASSLSTVGRVPYEQYFGPGTRLTVT.

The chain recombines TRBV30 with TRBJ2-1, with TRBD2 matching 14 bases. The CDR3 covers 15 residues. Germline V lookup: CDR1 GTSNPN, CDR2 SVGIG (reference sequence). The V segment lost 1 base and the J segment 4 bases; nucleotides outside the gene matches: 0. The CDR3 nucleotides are TGTGCCTGGAGTGGGACTAGCGGGAGGTACAATGAGCAGTTCTTC. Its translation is CAWSGTSGRYNEQFF.

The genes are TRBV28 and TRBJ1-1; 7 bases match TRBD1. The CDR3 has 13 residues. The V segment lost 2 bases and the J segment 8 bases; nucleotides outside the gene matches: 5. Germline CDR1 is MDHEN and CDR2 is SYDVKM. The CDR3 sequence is CASSLTGADEAFF. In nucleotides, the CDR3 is TGTGCCAGCAGTTTAACAGGGGCGGACGAAGCTTTCTTT.

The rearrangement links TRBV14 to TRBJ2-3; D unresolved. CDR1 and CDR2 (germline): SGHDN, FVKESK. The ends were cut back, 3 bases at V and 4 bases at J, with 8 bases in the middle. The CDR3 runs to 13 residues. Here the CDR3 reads CASSQLDPDTQYF. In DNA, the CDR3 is TGTGCCAGCAGCCAGCTAGATCCAGATACGCAGTATTTT.

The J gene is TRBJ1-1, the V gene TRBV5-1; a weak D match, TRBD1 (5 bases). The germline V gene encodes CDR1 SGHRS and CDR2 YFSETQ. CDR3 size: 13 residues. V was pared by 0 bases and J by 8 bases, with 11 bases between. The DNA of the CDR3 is TGCGCCAGCAGCTTGGTTGGGGACCGGGAAGCTTTCTTT. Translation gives CASSLVGDREAFF.

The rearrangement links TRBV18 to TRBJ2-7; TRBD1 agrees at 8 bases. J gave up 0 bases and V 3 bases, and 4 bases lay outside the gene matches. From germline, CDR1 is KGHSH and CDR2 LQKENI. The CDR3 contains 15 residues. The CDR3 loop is CASSPGTGLSYEQYF. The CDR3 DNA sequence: TGTGCCAGCTCACCCGGGACAGGACTCTCCTACGAGCAGTACTTC.

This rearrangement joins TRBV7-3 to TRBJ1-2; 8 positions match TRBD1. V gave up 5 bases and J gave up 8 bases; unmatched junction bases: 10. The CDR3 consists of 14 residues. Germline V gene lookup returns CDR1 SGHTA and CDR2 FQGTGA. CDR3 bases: TGTGCCAGCAGCATCCGACAGGGGCGGGGAGGCTACACCTTC. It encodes CASSIRQGRGGYTF. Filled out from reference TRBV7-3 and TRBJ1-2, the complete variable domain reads GAGVSQTPSNKVTEKGKYVELRCDPISGHTALYWYRQSLGQGPEFLIYFQGTGAADDSGLPNDRFFAVRPEGSVSTLKIQRTERGDSAVYLCASSIRQGRGGYTFGSGTRLTVV.

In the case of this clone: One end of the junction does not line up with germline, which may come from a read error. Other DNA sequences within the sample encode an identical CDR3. This chain's CDR3 is CASSLDTGYKQYF. CDR3 DNA: TGTGCTAGCAGCCTCGATACGGGTTACAAGCAGTACTTC. V gene TRBV9 combines with J gene TRBJ2-7, with D hard to call. Per germline, CDR1 SGDLS and CDR2 YYNGEE. This CDR3 has 13 amino acids.

CDR3: CASSPERTSTDTQYF. DNA of the CDR3: TGCGCCAGCAGCCCCGAGCGGACTAGCACAGATACGCAGTATTTT. The V and J genes are TRBV4-1 and TRBJ2-3; a weak D match, TRBD2 (5 bases). CDR1 and CDR2 from the germline V gene are MGHRA and YSYEKL. CDR3 length: 15 residues. V gave up 4 bases and J gave up 0 bases, with 11 bases separating them.

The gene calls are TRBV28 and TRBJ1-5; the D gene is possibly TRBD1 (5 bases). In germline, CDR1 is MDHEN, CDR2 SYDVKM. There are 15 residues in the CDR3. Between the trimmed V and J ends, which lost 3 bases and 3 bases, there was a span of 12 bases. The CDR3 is CASSFPQGNNQPQHF. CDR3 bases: TGTGCCAGCAGTTTCCCTCAGGGTAACAATCAGCCCCAGCATTTT.

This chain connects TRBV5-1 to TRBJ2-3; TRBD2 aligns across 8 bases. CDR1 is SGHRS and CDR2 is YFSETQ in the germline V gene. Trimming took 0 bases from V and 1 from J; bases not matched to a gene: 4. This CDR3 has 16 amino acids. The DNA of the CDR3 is TGCGCCAGCAGCTTGGATGGTAGCGGGGGCACAGATACGCAGTATTTT. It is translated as CASSLDGSGGTDTQYF.

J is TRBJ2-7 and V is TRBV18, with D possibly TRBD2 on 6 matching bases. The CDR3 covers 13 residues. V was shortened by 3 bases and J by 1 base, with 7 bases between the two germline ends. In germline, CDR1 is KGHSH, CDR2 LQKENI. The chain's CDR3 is CASSPRGSYEQYF. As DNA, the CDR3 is TGTGCCAGCTCACCGCGGGGATCCTACGAGCAGTACTTC.

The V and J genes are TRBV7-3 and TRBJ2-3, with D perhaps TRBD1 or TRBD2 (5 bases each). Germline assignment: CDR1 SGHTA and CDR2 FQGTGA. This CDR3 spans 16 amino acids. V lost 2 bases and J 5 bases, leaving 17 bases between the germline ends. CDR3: CASSLGLGTREDTQYF. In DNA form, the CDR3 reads TGTGCCAGCAGCTTAGGTTTGGGGACCAGGGAAGATACGCAGTATTTT.

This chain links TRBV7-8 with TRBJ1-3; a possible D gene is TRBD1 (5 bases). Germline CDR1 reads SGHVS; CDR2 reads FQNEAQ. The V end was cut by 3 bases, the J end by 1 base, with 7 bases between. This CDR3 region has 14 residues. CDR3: CASSLGRSGNTIYF. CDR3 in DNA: TGTGCCAGCAGCTTGGGGCGGTCTGGAAACACCATATATTTT. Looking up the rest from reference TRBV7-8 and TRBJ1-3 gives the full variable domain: GAGVSQSPRYKVAKRGQDVALRCDPISGHVSLFWYQQALGQGPEFLTYFQNEAQLDKSGLPSDRFFAERPEGSVSTLKIQRTQQEDSAVYLCASSLGRSGNTIYFGEGSWLTVV.

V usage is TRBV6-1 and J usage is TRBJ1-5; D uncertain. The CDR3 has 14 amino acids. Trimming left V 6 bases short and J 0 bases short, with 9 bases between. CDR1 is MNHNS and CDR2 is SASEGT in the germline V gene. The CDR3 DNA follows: TGTGCCAGCAGGGCAGCGTATAGCAATCAGCCCCAGCATTTT. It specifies CASRAAYSNQPQHF.

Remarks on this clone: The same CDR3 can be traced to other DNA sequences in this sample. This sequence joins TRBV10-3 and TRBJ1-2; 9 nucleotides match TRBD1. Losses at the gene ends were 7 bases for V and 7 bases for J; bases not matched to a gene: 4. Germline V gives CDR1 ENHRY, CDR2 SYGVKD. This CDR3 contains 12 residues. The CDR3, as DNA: TGTGCCATCAAGGGACAGGGAGGTGGCTACACCTTC. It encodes CAIKGQGGGYTF.

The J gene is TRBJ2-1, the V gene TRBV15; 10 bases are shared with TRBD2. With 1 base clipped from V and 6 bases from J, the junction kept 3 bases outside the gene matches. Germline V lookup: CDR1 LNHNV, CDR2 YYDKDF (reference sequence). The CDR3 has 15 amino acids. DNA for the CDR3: TGTGCCACCAGCAGAGGGGGACTAGCGCTCAATGAGCAGTTCTTC. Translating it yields CATSRGGLALNEQFF.

The CDR3 is CASRELAGRNNEQFF. The CDR3 coding sequence is TGTGCCAGCAGAGAACTAGCGGGACGAAACAATGAGCAGTTCTTC. The rearrangement uses TRBV2 and TRBJ2-1; 10 bases line up with TRBD2. Per the germline V gene, CDR1 is SNHLY and CDR2 is FYNNEI. The CDR3 extends over 15 amino acids. V dropped 6 bases and J dropped 5; count of bases not matched to a gene: 7. The full variable domain, with the rest looked up from reference TRBV2 and TRBJ2-1, is EPEVTQTPSHQVTQMGQEVILRCVPISNHLYFYWYRQILGQKVEFLVSFYNNEISEKSEIFDDQFSVERPDGSNFTLKIRSTKLEDSAMYFCASRELAGRNNEQFFGPGTRLTVL.

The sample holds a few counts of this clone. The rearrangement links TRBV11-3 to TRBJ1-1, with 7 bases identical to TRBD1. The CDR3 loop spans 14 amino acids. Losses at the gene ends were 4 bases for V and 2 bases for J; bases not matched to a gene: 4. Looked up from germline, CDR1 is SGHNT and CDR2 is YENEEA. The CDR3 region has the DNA TGTGCCAGCAGCTCAAGACAGGGAAACACTGAAGCTTTCTTT. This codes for CASSSRQGNTEAFF.

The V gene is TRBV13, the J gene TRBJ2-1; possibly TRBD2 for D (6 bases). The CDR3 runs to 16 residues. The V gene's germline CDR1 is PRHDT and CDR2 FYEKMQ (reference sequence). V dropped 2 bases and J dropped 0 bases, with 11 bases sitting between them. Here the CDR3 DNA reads TGTGCCAGCAGCTTAAGTAGCGGAGGCTCCTACAATGAGCAGTTCTTC. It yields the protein CASSLSSGGSYNEQFF.